The sequence of this TCR beta chain was determined in a study of graft-versus-host responses after intestinal transplantation. Study context: Induction using anti-thymocyte globulin, followed by tacrolimus and steroids for 2 to 4 years, was given to all recipients.

Study-wide results and caveats: After transplant, early declines in HvG clones were associated with peak levels of circulating GvH clones.

TCRdb's table, derived via immunoSEQ multiplex PCR, lists solely in-frame clones and lacks some. The sample carries around 100,000 clones, roughly 89% recorded once. Details on this clone: Its target is unknown.

V lost 0 bases and J lost 16; bases outside the gene matches: 7. The CDR3 spans 13 residues. Germline assignment: CDR1 LNHNV and CDR2 YYDKDF (reference sequence). The V call is TRBV15, the J call TRBJ2-1; the match to TRBD1 covers 9 bases. The origin of this receptor is a human donor who was the organ donor for an intestinal transplant. Specimen: unstimulated CD4+ T cells sorted from spleen or lymph node cells, collected before transplant. CDR3 protein: CATSREGGTGYFF. CDR3 bases: TGTGCCACCAGCAGAGAGGGCGGGACAGGGTATTTCTTC. Full variable domain (rest looked up from reference TRBV15 and TRBJ2-1): DAMVIQNPRYQVTQFGKPVTLSCSQTLNHNVMYWYQQKSSQAPKLLFHYYDKDFNNEADTPDNFQSRRPNTSFCFLDIRSPGLGDTAMYLCATSREGGTGYFFGPGTRLTVL.